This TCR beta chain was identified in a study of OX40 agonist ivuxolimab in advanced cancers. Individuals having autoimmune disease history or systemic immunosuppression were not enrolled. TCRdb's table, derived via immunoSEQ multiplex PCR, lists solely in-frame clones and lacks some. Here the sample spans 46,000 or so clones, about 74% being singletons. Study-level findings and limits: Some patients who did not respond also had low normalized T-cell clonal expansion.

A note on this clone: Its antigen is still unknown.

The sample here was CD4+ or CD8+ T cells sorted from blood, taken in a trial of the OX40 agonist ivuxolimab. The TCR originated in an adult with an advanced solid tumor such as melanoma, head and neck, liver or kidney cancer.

CDR3 protein: CASSLGRNTQYF. The CDR3 DNA reads TGTGCCAGCAGTTTAGGGCGAAATACGCAGTATTTT. The V and J genes are TRBV28 and TRBJ2-3, with D unresolved. Trimming removed 2 bases from V and 7 bases from J, with 7 bases in between. CDR1 and CDR2 from the germline V gene are MDHEN and SYDVKM. The CDR3 sequence is 12 residues long.